This paragraph reports one T cell receptor (beta chain). The patients sequenced had a carbamazepine-induced Stevens-Johnson syndrome or toxic epidermal necrolysis reaction. TCR subtype-specific primers in iRepertoire multiplex PCR prepared libraries for bulk and single-cell sequencing. From its re-call of the multiplex PCR reads, TCRdb lists each CDR3 protein once, without DNA. The listing records just over 20,000 distinct CDR3 sequences. This specimen belongs to a study of T cells in severe cutaneous drug reactions. The CDR3 covers 16 residues. Germline CDR1 and CDR2: DFQATT and SNEGSKA (reference sequence).

The TCR originated in a human donor with toxic epidermal necrolysis, a severe cutaneous drug reaction. This chain joins TRBV20-1 and TRBJ2-1. The sequenced sample consisted of PBMCs. CDR3 amino acids: CSALWTDSLSYNEQFF.